The clone carrying this TCR beta chain occurred once. This sample was included in a study of blood T cell repertoires in COVID-19. About the research overall: Donors in the United States, Italy and Spain gave samples during acute or convalescent COVID-19.

Per the study methods: Amplification from reference gene primers served as the basis for estimated nucleated cell counts. This table comes from immunoSEQ multiplex PCR, and its TCRdb copy is limited to in-frame clones, with some not included. Clone size and V and J calls were adopted from that table, with D and trimming inferred from the DNA. The repertoire has 95,000 to 110,000 clones, roughly 88% of them found once; the top ten carry approximately 3.5%. The V gene end was trimmed by 5 bases and the J gene end by 8 bases; junction bases not matched to a gene: 8. The CDR3 is 16 residues long. Germline CDR1 and CDR2: SGHAT and FQNNGV.

The TCR sequence derives from a human donor in a cohort sampled during active COVID-19. This chain connects TRBV11-2 to TRBJ2-4; the match to TRBD2 covers 14 bases. What was sequenced was peripheral blood. The CDR3 region has the DNA TGTGCCAGCAGCACCCGACTAGCGGGAGGGATCGACATTCAGTACTTC. As protein: CASSTRLAGGIDIQYF.